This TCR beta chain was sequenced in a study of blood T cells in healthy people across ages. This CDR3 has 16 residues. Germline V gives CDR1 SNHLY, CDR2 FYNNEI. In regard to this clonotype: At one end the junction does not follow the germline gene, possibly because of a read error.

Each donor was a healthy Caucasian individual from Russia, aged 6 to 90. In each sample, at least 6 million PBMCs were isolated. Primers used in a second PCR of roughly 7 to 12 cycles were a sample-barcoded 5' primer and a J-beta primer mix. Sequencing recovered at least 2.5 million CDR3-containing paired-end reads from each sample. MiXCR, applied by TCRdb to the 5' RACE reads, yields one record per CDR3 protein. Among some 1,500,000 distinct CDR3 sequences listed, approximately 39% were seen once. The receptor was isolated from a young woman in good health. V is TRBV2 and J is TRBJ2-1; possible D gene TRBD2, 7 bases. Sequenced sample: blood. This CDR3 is CASSSRGGPSYTEQFF. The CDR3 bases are TGTGCCAGCAGTTCTAGGGGGGGGCCCTCCTACACTGAGCAGTTCTTC.